The source of this TCR beta chain is a study of T cell repertoires in cytomegalovirus infection. The overall study: TCR beta signatures that were public indicated CMV infection and matching HLA type. Broader study findings: HLA-C-restricted CMV clonotypes gave the most frequent clonotype in two of eight donors.

The CDR3 totals 12 residues. Trimming stripped 8 bases from V and 3 bases from J, with 9 bases between. CDR1 is MNHEY, CDR2 SMNVEV, per germline (reference sequence). TCRdb independently ran MiXCR on the reads; one entry per CDR3 protein. This sample carries 100,000 to 150,000 distinct CDR3 sequences, roughly 25% of them seen once, and the ten largest clones take around 32%. This clonotype was found a few times. Its specificity is not known. Material: PBMCs, sequenced either directly or after in vitro stimulation (not recorded which). The clonotype comes from a human donor in good health (CMV status not recorded). Some clones in this sample may be carry-over from other donors' samples. The J gene is TRBJ2-3, the V gene TRBV27, with D possibly matching TRBD1 (5 bases). The CDR3, as DNA: TGTGCCAGCCCGGCAGGGACAGATACGCAGTATTTT. As protein: CASPAGTDTQYF.